This T cell receptor beta chain was identified in a study of shared clonotypes between healthy human individuals. Points from the study as a whole: Rarefaction demonstrated incomplete sorted-subset sequencing despite large depth. Generation of non-shared clonotypes was less probable than generation of clonotypes shared by all four donors.

Sorted-subset replicate PCRs used about 200 ng of genomic DNA. This amount corresponded to approximately 30,000 T cell genomes. Produced via immunoSEQ multiplex PCR; TCRdb's table is partial and in-frame only. Among about 2 million clones, less than 95% were seen once, and the ten largest hold around 1.1%. Worth noting for this clone: The target antigen is unknown. The junction departs from the called germline gene at one end, perhaps through a read error.

Positive CCR7 selection of CD45RO-negative cells yielded the naive CD8 cells, and terminally differentiated effector memory CD45RA+ cells were excluded. The CDR3 runs to 12 residues. CDR1 is SEHNR and CDR2 is FQNEAQ in the germline V gene (reference sequence). This clonotype originated in a man aged 18 to 35 in good health. The rearrangement links TRBV7-9 to TRBJ2-7, with 9 bases lining up with TRBD2. Sequenced: naive CD8+ T cells sorted from blood. The CDR3 DNA reads TGTGCCAGCAGCGTAGCGGGGGACGAGCAGTACTTC. It specifies CASSVAGDEQYF. Supplemented by reference TRBV7-9 and TRBJ2-7, the full variable domain reads DTGVSQNPRHKITKRGQNVTFRCDPISEHNRLYWYRQTLGQGPEFLTYFQNEAQLEKSRLLSDRFSAERPKGSFSTLEIQRTEQGDSAMYLCASSVAGDEQYFGPGTRLTVT.